This T cell receptor (beta chain) was retrieved from a study of blood T cell repertoires in COVID-19. Overall study: There were acute and convalescent COVID-19 samples, and they came from the United States, Italy and Spain. In each case, the material was cDNA or gDNA derived from T cells, B-cell-depleted T cells, or PBMCs.

The authors' processing: Nucleated cell number was recorded as an estimate derived from reference gene primer amplification. Here immunoSEQ multiplex PCR was the method, and the copy in TCRdb shows in-frame clones only, minus some. For V, J and clone size, that table is used; D and trimming come from the DNA. The data show roughly 180,000 clones, with 79% seen just once and approximately 15% held by the top ten. After removal of 5 bases from V and 7 bases from J, the junction contained 6 bases not matched to a gene. The CDR3 has 13 residues. CDR1 SGHNT and CDR2 YENEEA come from the germline V gene. Sequenced sample: peripheral blood. The chain recombines TRBV11-3 with TRBJ2-7; 9 nucleotides align to TRBD1. The receptor was isolated from a man aged 55-75 years with active or convalescent COVID-19. In DNA form, the CDR3 reads TGTGCCAGCAGCCGAGGACAGGGGAGAGAGCAGTACTTC. Protein: CASSRGQGREQYF.